A single sample is the source of the 18 T cell receptor beta chains below, sequenced in a study of T cell responses to AZD1222 COVID-19 vaccine. Sequencing used immunoSEQ multiplex PCR; TCRdb keeps in-frame clones, though not all of them. The sample lists around 170,000 clones, under 95% occurring once. Sequences were derived from peripheral blood, sampled on day 0 of AZD1222 vaccination. The receptors shown here come from an adult in good health.

The chain employs TRBV29-1 and TRBJ1-4; D is perhaps TRBD1 (5 bases). Per the germline V gene, CDR1 is SQVTM and CDR2 is ANQGSEA. Trimming stripped 1 base from V and 8 bases from J, with 20 bases between. The length of the CDR3 is 16 residues. The DNA for the CDR3 is TGCAGCGTTGAAGGATTCCCCGGGACCCCTGGAGAAAAACTGTTTTTT. Translated, it gives CSVEGFPGTPGEKLFF.

V is TRBV7-7 and J is TRBJ2-1; TRBD2 aligns across 9 bases. Germline V gene lookup returns CDR1 SSHAT and CDR2 FNYEAQ (reference sequence). CDR3 length: 15 amino acids. The V and J ends lost 5 bases and 12 bases, in that order; junction bases with no gene match: 14. CDR3 in amino acids: CASSPTSNSGSGQFF. CDR3 nucleotide sequence: TGTGCCAGCAGCCCCACGTCTAATAGCGGGAGCGGGCAGTTCTTC.

The chain uses TRBV15 and TRBJ2-6; D may be TRBD1 (5 bases). Germline-derived CDR1 and CDR2 are LNHNV and YYDKDF (reference sequence). V lost 2 bases and J 0 bases, leaving 11 bases between the germline ends. CDR3 size: 17 residues. The CDR3 DNA is TGTGCCACCAGCAGATCTGACAGCGCCTCTGGGGCCAACGTCCTGACTTTC. Encoded protein: CATSRSDSASGANVLTF.

Turning to this clone: The junction shows a germline mismatch at one end, possibly a read error. The chain uses TRBV5-8 and TRBJ1-3; D gene unclear. This CDR3 comprises 13 residues. The germline V gene has CDR1 SGHTS and CDR2 YDEGEE. CDR3 amino acids: CASSPWLGSTIYF. In DNA form, the CDR3 reads TGTGCCAGCAGCCCCTGGCTGGGAAGCACCATATATTTT.

The V gene is TRBV19, the J gene TRBJ1-6; D gene ambiguous. CDR3 length equals 13 residues. CDR1 and CDR2 (germline): LNHDA, SQIVND (reference sequence). V lost 11 bases and J 3 bases, leaving 11 bases between the germline ends. The CDR3 spells CAAQGYYNSPLHF. The CDR3 DNA follows: TGTGCCGCTCAAGGATACTATAATTCACCCCTCCACTTT.

The J gene is TRBJ2-4, the V gene TRBV3-1 (or the pseudogene TRBV3-2); the match to TRBD2 covers 12 bases. The germline V gene encodes CDR1 LGHDT and CDR2 YNNKEL (reference sequence). V gave up 4 bases and J gave up 0 bases; unmatched junction bases: 10. CDR3 length: 19 residues. Here the CDR3 reads CASSPNHGLAGSAKNIQYF. In nucleotides, the CDR3 is TGTGCCAGCAGCCCTAACCACGGACTAGCGGGATCAGCCAAAAACATTCAGTACTTC.

The chain is built from TRBV7-9 and TRBJ1-1; D might be TRBD1 (6 bases). Germline V gives CDR1 SEHNR, CDR2 FQNEAQ (reference sequence). The CDR3 runs to 15 residues. Trimming cost V 4 bases and J 4 bases, with 16 bases left between them. CDR3 nucleotide sequence: TGTGCCAGCAGCTCTCTGGCAGGGGAGTTCACTGAAGCTTTCTTT. This encodes CASSSLAGEFTEAFF.

V gene TRBV19 combines with J gene TRBJ2-1, with 7 bases that match TRBD1. This CDR3 comprises 15 residues. Germline-derived CDR1 and CDR2 are LNHDA and SQIVND (reference sequence). V was pared by 5 bases and J by 5 bases, with 9 bases of the junction left unmatched. CDR3: CASSRDREGDNEQFF. The CDR3 coding sequence is TGTGCCAGTAGTCGAGACAGGGAAGGAGACAATGAGCAGTTCTTC.

V and J are TRBV7-2 and TRBJ1-2; 7 nucleotides align to TRBD1. Germline CDR1 reads SGHTA; CDR2 reads FQGNSA. The CDR3 contains 15 residues. The J segment lost 0 bases and the V segment lost 5 bases, leaving 6 bases of the junction unmatched. The CDR3 DNA is TGTGCCAGCAGCAAGGAGGGACAGCCTAACTATGGCTACACCTTC. Amino acids: CASSKEGQPNYGYTF.

The rearrangement uses TRBV6-5 and TRBJ1-1; tentative D call: TRBD1 (5 bases). The germline V gene has CDR1 MNHEY and CDR2 SVGAGI. The germline V and J ends were trimmed by 5 bases and 6 bases, with 13 bases remaining between them. This CDR3 has 13 amino acids. CDR3 residues: CASSRKIGAEAFF. As DNA, the CDR3 is TGTGCCAGCAGTCGAAAAATAGGGGCTGAAGCTTTCTTT.

The rearrangement joins TRBV4-2 to TRBJ1-1, with a possible D match to TRBD1 (5 bases). The germline V and J ends were trimmed by 1 base and 3 bases, with 6 bases remaining between them. CDR1 is LGHNA and CDR2 is YNFKEQ in the germline V gene. The CDR3 extends over 13 amino acids. As DNA, the CDR3 is TGTGCCAGCAGCCAAGCAGGGCACACTGAAGCTTTCTTT. This translates into CASSQAGHTEAFF.

This chain joins TRBV19 and TRBJ1-1; D gene unclear. Trimming shortened V by 6 bases and J by 0 bases, and 14 bases separated the two germline ends. The CDR3 is made up of 15 amino acids. CDR1 is LNHDA and CDR2 is SQIVND in the germline V gene (reference sequence). The CDR3 protein is CASRPKDLVNTEAFF. Written as DNA, the CDR3 is TGTGCCAGTAGACCAAAGGACCTTGTGAACACTGAAGCTTTCTTT.

The rearrangement links TRBV18 to TRBJ2-1; D gene unclear. Germline V gene lookup returns CDR1 KGHSH and CDR2 LQKENI. The CDR3 is made up of 13 amino acids. The ends were cut back, 3 bases at V and 2 bases at J, with 5 bases in the middle. CDR3 sequence (DNA): TGTGCCAGCTCACCGGAGACCTACAATGAGCAGTTCTTC. Amino acid sequence: CASSPETYNEQFF.

V is TRBV7-3 and J is TRBJ2-7, with TRBD2 matching over 7 bases. V was pared by 5 bases and J by 7 bases, with 17 bases of the junction left unmatched. This CDR3 region has 16 residues. Germline CDR1 reads SGHTA; CDR2 reads FQGTGA. The chain's CDR3 is CASSPRRRREYGEQYF. Here the CDR3 DNA reads TGTGCCAGCAGCCCCCGACGGAGGCGGGAGTATGGTGAGCAGTACTTC.

This clone was found once. The chain has TRBV7-2 and TRBJ2-1; unclear D gene. Germline values: CDR1 SGHTA, CDR2 FQGNSA. This CDR3 spans 12 amino acids. V was shortened by 0 bases and J by 3 bases, with 0 bases between the two germline ends. The CDR3 sequence is CASSLAYNEQFF. CDR3 DNA sequence: TGTGCCAGCAGCTTAGCCTACAATGAGCAGTTCTTC.

The gene calls are TRBV3-1 (or the pseudogene TRBV3-2) and TRBJ2-1; the match to TRBD2 covers 12 bases. The CDR3 totals 18 residues. V was clipped by 0 bases and J by 7 bases; unmatched bases: 10. Germline loops: CDR1 LGHDT, CDR2 YNNKEL (reference sequence). This chain's CDR3 is CASSQDRPSGGAINEQFF. CDR3 sequence (DNA): TGTGCCAGCAGCCAAGATCGGCCTAGCGGGGGGGCCATAAATGAGCAGTTCTTC.

This sequence joins TRBV11-1 and TRBJ2-7; 10 positions agree with TRBD2. V lost 0 bases, J lost 6 bases, and 5 bases stayed unmatched. Germline lookup yields CDR1 SGHAT and CDR2 FQDESV (reference sequence). The CDR3 totals 15 residues. The chain's CDR3 is CASSLAGTSVLEQYF. The CDR3 DNA sequence: TGTGCCAGCAGCTTAGCTGGGACTAGCGTTCTCGAGCAGTACTTC. Drawing the rest from reference TRBV11-1 and TRBJ2-7, the complete variable domain is EAEVAQSPRYKITEKSQAVAFWCDPISGHATLYWYRQILGQGPELLVQFQDESVVDDSQLPKDRFSAERLKGVDSTLKIQPAELGDSAMYLCASSLAGTSVLEQYFGPGTRLTVT.

Many counts were recorded for this clone. The chain joins TRBV20-1 to TRBJ1-2; D unclear. This CDR3 has 13 amino acids. The germline gives CDR1 DFQATT, CDR2 SNEGSKA (reference sequence). Trimming removed 3 bases from V and 6 bases from J, with 14 bases in between. This chain's CDR3 is CSASEYRGHGYTF. The CDR3, as DNA: TGCAGTGCTAGTGAATATCGAGGGCATGGCTACACCTTC.